The 14 T cell receptor beta chains in this list originate from one sample, sequenced in a study of CD8+CD57+ T cells in acquired aplastic anemia. It was genomic DNA that served as the template for profiling TCR beta VDJ and CDR3. TCRdb ran MiXCR on the reads and lists one entry per CDR3 protein. The sample lists approximately 80,000 distinct CDR3 sequences, around 70% occurring once. Patients sequenced had flow cytometry evidence of CD8+CD57+ cell expansion. Sequencing input: sorted CD4+, CD8+, or CD8+CD57+ T cells (not recorded which) from PBMCs. These receptors came from a human donor with aplastic anemia.

CDR3 sequence reads: CASSLGRAGDTEAFF. The CDR3 DNA is TGTGCCAGCAGCTTGGGTAGGGCGGGGGACACTGAAGCTTTCTTT. This chain joins TRBV7-3 and TRBJ1-1; a possible D gene is TRBD1 (5 bases). V was pared by 3 bases and J by 3 bases, with 14 bases between. There are 15 residues in the CDR3. In germline, CDR1 is SGHTA, CDR2 FQGTGA.

V is TRBV5-1 and J is TRBJ2-5, with TRBD2 matching over 14 bases. The CDR3 loop spans 17 amino acids. The junction had 9 bases not matched to a gene; V was cut back by 3 bases and J by 5 bases. The V gene's germline CDR1 is SGHRS and CDR2 YFSETQ. The DNA for the CDR3 is TGCGCCAGCAGCTCCCCTCCGGGACTAGCGGGAGAGGAGACCCAGTACTTC. This sequence encodes CASSSPPGLAGEETQYF.

The rearrangement uses TRBV29-1 and TRBJ1-3, with TRBD1 identical over 7 bases. The CDR3 runs to 14 residues. J was trimmed by 0 bases and V by 6 bases; bases with no gene match: 5. Per germline, CDR1 SQVTM and CDR2 ANQGSEA. The CDR3 region is CSVGDSNSGNTIYF. For the CDR3, the DNA is TGCAGCGTGGGGGACAGCAACTCTGGAAACACCATATATTTT.

This clonotype was counted only a few times. The chain uses TRBV24-1 and TRBJ2-3; D is unresolved. Germline V CDR1 and CDR2: KGHDR, SFDVKD. This CDR3 spans 11 amino acids. Trimming cost V 7 bases and J 6 bases, with 7 bases left between them. The CDR3 loop is CATSLEDTQYF. As DNA, the CDR3 is TGTGCCACCAGCCTAGAGGATACGCAGTATTTT.

The chain uses TRBV2 and TRBJ1-2, with D possibly being TRBD1 (6 bases). Trimming removed 2 bases from V and 6 bases from J, with 13 bases in between. CDR1 is SNHLY, CDR2 FYNNEI, per germline. The CDR3 extends over 14 amino acids. CDR3 bases: TGTGCCAGCAGTGAATGGGCGGGGGCCGATGGCTACACCTTC. Translation: CASSEWAGADGYTF. The full variable domain, rest sourced from reference TRBV2 and TRBJ1-2, is EPEVTQTPSHQVTQMGQEVILRCVPISNHLYFYWYRQILGQKVEFLVSFYNNEISEKSEIFDDQFSVERPDGSNFTLKIRSTKLEDSAMYFCASSEWAGADGYTFGSGTRLTVV.

The chain's CDR3 is CASSLGAAAEQYF. The CDR3 DNA reads as TGTGCCAGCAGCTTAGGGGCGGCCGCCGAGCAGTACTTC. The chain uses TRBV11-3 and TRBJ2-7, with unresolved D. The CDR3 covers 13 residues. V shed 1 base and J shed 6 bases, with 10 bases lying between them. Germline V gene sequence: CDR1 SGHNT, CDR2 YENEEA.

V usage is TRBV15 and J usage is TRBJ1-1; D ambiguous. Germline assignment: CDR1 LNHNV and CDR2 YYDKDF (reference sequence). V lost 4 bases, J lost 1 base, and 19 bases lay in between. The CDR3 has 17 amino acids. The CDR3 loop reads CATSTDRASEANTEAFF. The CDR3 DNA sequence: TGTGCCACCAGCACTGACCGGGCTAGTGAAGCGAACACTGAAGCTTTCTTT.

This clonotype appeared a few times. This sequence joins TRBV2 and TRBJ1-2; the D gene is possibly TRBD1 (6 bases). This CDR3 comprises 15 residues. V was trimmed by 4 bases and J by 2 bases, leaving 14 bases between them. The germline V gene has CDR1 SNHLY and CDR2 FYNNEI. The CDR3 reads CASSASGGGNYGYTF. The DNA for the CDR3 is TGTGCCAGCAGTGCCTCCGGAGGGGGGAACTATGGCTACACCTTC.

This chain connects TRBV2 to TRBJ2-1, with D possibly matching TRBD2 (6 bases). Germline-derived CDR1 and CDR2 are SNHLY and FYNNEI. CDR3 length: 15 amino acids. Trimming shortened V by 4 bases and J by 7 bases, and 17 bases separated the two germline ends. The CDR3 reads CASSAGWLARNEQFF. The CDR3 region has the DNA TGTGCCAGCAGTGCGGGTTGGCTAGCGAGAAATGAGCAGTTCTTC.

This clonotype turned up a few times. The J gene is TRBJ2-7, the V gene TRBV2; D unclear. Between the trimmed V and J ends, which lost 7 bases and 0 bases, there was a span of 10 bases. This CDR3 contains 13 residues. Germline lookup yields CDR1 SNHLY and CDR2 FYNNEI. The CDR3 DNA reads TGTGCCAGCACACCCAAACACTCCTACGAGCAGTACTTC. This gives the protein CASTPKHSYEQYF.

V and J are TRBV12-3 or TRBV12-4 and TRBJ2-7; 10 bases align to TRBD1. This CDR3 contains 13 residues. V was clipped by 7 bases and J by 3 bases; unmatched bases: 3. The CDR3 region has the DNA TGTGCCAGCATCCGGACAGGGGGCTACGAGCAGTACTTC. It translates to CASIRTGGYEQYF.

In the case of this clonotype: Its ends do not fully match the called genes, so a read error is possible. CDR3 loop: CASSQGRVEQYF. The CDR3 region has the DNA TGCGCCAGCAGCCAAGGGCGGGTCGAGCAGTACTTC. The chain joins TRBV7-9 to TRBJ2-7, with D possibly being TRBD2 (5 bases). This CDR3 contains 12 residues. CDR1 SEHNR and CDR2 FQNEAQ come from the germline V gene (reference sequence).

V gene TRBV10-3 combines with J gene TRBJ1-4, with D possibly being TRBD1 (5 bases). Germline CDR1 reads ENHRY; CDR2 reads SYGVKD. V was clipped by 6 bases and J by 7 bases, with 18 bases between them. There are 15 residues in the CDR3. CDR3 DNA: TGTGCCATCAGGGAAGGGACGGGATCGCGTGAAAAACTGTTTTTT. Translated, it gives CAIREGTGSREKLFF.

This clonotype was seen only a few times. As DNA, the CDR3 is TGTGCCAGCAGTTTCCCCGGGACAGGGGCCACTGAAGCTTTCTTT. This translates into CASSFPGTGATEAFF. This chain joins TRBV12-3 or TRBV12-4 and TRBJ1-1, with 10 bases matching TRBD1. The CDR3 spans 15 residues. The V segment lost 3 bases and the J segment 4 bases; nucleotides outside the gene matches: 5.